The 7 T cell receptor beta chains in this list originate from one sample, sequenced in a study of blood T cell repertoires in COVID-19. Using immunoSEQ multiplex PCR, the repertoire was profiled, and TCRdb retains in-frame clones only, with some absent. Found here are approximately 440,000 clones, roughly 91% of them singletons; the top ten hold 0.6% to 0.7%. The sequencing sample was made of PBMCs or T cells enriched from blood (not recorded which). Source of these receptors: a man between 18 and 35 years old who had recovered from COVID-19.

This chain links TRBV3-1 (or the pseudogene TRBV3-2) with TRBJ2-7; D gene ambiguous. Trimming removed 2 bases at V and 5 bases at J, with 7 bases between. Germline V gene data show CDR1 as LGHDT and CDR2 as YNNKEL (reference sequence). The CDR3 covers 12 residues. CDR3 loop: CASSQFLDEQYF. The CDR3 nucleotides are TGTGCCAGCAGCCAATTTCTTGACGAGCAGTACTTC.

The genes are TRBV5-8 and TRBJ2-7, with TRBD1 matching 7 bases. V lost 1 base and J lost 4; bases outside the gene matches: 8. The length of the CDR3 is 15 residues. Germline CDR1 and CDR2: SGHTS and YDEGEE. CDR3 sequence: CASSLKGALDYEQYF. CDR3 nucleotides: TGTGCCAGCAGCTTGAAGGGGGCCCTTGATTACGAGCAGTACTTC.

The gene calls are TRBV12-3 or TRBV12-4 and TRBJ2-1; 7 bases map to TRBD1. The V gene end was trimmed by 6 bases and the J gene end by 10 bases; junction bases not matched to a gene: 6. This CDR3 is built from 12 residues. CDR3 sequence (DNA): TGTGCCAGCAGCGCTAGGGGGCGGGAGCAGTTCTTC. Amino acids: CASSARGREQFF.

The V and J genes are TRBV5-4 and TRBJ1-5; a possible D gene is TRBD1 (5 bases). Trimming took 9 bases from V and 2 from J, leaving 15 bases between them. The germline V gene encodes CDR1 SGHNT and CDR2 YYREEE (reference sequence). This CDR3 has 14 amino acids. This CDR3 reads CATEAGVGNQPQHF. The DNA for the CDR3 is TGTGCCACAGAGGCGGGGGTCGGCAATCAGCCCCAGCATTTT.

Only one count was recorded for this clone. The chain recombines TRBV3-1 (or the pseudogene TRBV3-2) with TRBJ1-1, with D possibly matching TRBD1 (6 bases). CDR1 is LGHDT and CDR2 is YNNKEL in the germline V gene (reference sequence). V dropped 4 bases and J dropped 5 bases, with 14 bases sitting between them. This CDR3 contains 14 residues. The DNA of the CDR3 is TGTGCCAGCAGCCTCGCCGCGGGGGCAACTGAAGCTTTCTTT. Amino acid sequence: CASSLAAGATEAFF.

This clone has only a few counts. The chain employs TRBV28 and TRBJ1-2, with D possibly being TRBD1 (5 bases). Trimming took 4 bases from V and 8 from J, leaving 26 bases between them. Germline CDR1 MDHEN, CDR2 SYDVKM. This CDR3 comprises 17 residues. CDR3 amino acids: CASSWGVKDKGHQGYTF. The DNA of the CDR3 is TGTGCCAGCAGTTGGGGGGTCAAGGACAAAGGCCACCAAGGCTACACCTTC.

The J gene is TRBJ1-1, the V gene TRBV12-5, with 8 positions matching TRBD1. The CDR3 consists of 14 residues. The V segment lost 6 bases and the J segment 1 base; nucleotides outside the gene matches: 4. Germline V lookup: CDR1 LGHNT, CDR2 FRNRAP. The CDR3 DNA follows: TGTGCTAGTGGATCCGGGACAGGGAACACTGAAGCTTTCTTT. Protein product: CASGSGTGNTEAFF.